This T cell receptor beta chain was identified during a study of blood T cell repertoires in COVID-19. Study overall: Specimens from acute and convalescent COVID-19 originated in the United States, Italy and Spain. T cells, B-cell-depleted T cells, or PBMCs supplied cDNA or gDNA.

The germline V gene has CDR1 MNHEY and CDR2 SVGAGI. Trimming stripped 6 bases from V and 5 bases from J, with 16 bases between. This CDR3 spans 14 amino acids. Patients from Seattle were sampled longitudinally, starting during active infection. Methods used by the authors: Researchers report that nucleated cell counts were estimated from reference gene primer amplification. The table came from immunoSEQ multiplex PCR; TCRdb's copy has only in-frame clones and leaves some out. V and J calls and clone size come straight from that table; D and trimming were deduced from the DNA. This repertoire shows roughly 130,000 clones, around 90% found once; its top ten account for 2.5% to 3%.

V is TRBV6-5 and J is TRBJ1-2; maybe TRBD1 (5 bases). This clonotype was sampled from a human donor with COVID-19, enrolled during active disease. The donor label of this sample is uncertain. The specimen sequenced was peripheral blood. CDR3 in amino acids: CASSRWGGEYGYTF. For the CDR3, the DNA is TGTGCCAGCAGCCGGTGGGGGGGGGAATATGGCTACACCTTC.